The sample holds a few counts of the clone carrying this T cell receptor beta chain. Its specificity is unknown. This sample was taken from a study of spatial heterogeneity in lung cancer. About the study: The 65 or so donors had untreated early-stage non-small cell lung cancer. Researchers sequenced follow-up PBMC samples if they had them, and these came a median of approximately 26 months after resection. Notes on the study in general: Follow-up blood showed ubiquitous expanded tumor TCRs less than blood at resection did.

The sample's time point: blood at routine non-recurrence follow-up after resection. Frozen PBMC, nontumor lung or tumor provided whole RNA, which was sequenced unsorted. One entry per CDR3 protein, called by TCRdb with MiXCR from the 5' RACE reads. The profile shows about 19,000 distinct CDR3 sequences, more than 8% of them singletons. V lost 8 bases and J lost 7, with 11 bases in between. The CDR3 is made up of 12 amino acids. Germline CDR1 and CDR2: LGHDT and YNNKEL (reference sequence). This sample comprised PBMCs, obtained at follow-up. This TCR derives from a female donor with early-stage non-small cell lung cancer. The chain uses TRBV3-1 and TRBJ1-4, with D unresolved. The CDR3 spells CASVGEAEKLFF. As DNA, the CDR3 is TGTGCCAGCGTGGGAGAAGCTGAAAAACTGTTTTTT.